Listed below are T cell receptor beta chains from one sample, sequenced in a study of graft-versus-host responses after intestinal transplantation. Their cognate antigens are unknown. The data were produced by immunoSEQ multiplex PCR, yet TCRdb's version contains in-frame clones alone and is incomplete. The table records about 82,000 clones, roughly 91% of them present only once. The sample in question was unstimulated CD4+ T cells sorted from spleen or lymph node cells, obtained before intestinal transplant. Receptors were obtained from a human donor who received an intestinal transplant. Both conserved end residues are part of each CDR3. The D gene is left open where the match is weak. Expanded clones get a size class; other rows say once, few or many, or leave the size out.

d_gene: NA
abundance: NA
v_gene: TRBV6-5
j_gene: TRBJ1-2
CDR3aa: CASSETGRSTYGYTF
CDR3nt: TGTGCCAGCAGCGAAACAGGGCGTAGCACCTATGGCTACACCTTC

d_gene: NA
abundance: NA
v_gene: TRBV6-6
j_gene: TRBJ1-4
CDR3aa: CASREAGTSNEKLFF
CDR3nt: TGTGCCAGCAGGGAGGCCGGGACTAGTAATGAAAAACTGTTTTTT

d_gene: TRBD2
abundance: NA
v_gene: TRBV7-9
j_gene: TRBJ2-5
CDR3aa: CASSPLLSGGKETQYF
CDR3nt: TGTGCCAGCAGCCCCCTGTTAAGCGGGGGTAAAGAGACCCAGTACTTC

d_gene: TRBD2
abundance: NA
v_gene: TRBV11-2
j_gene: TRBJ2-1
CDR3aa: CASSPSGGVNNEQFF
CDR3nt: TGTGCCAGCAGCCCTAGCGGGGGGGTAAACAATGAGCAGTTCTTC

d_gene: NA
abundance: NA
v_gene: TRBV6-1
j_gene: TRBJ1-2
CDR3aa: CASLDSNYGYTF
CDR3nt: TGTGCCAGCTTAGACAGTAACTATGGCTACACCTTC

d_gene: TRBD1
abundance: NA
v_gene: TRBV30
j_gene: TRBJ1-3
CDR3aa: CAWSPRTGFSGNTIYF
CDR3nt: TGTGCCTGGAGCCCCAGGACAGGATTCTCTGGAAACACCATATATTTT

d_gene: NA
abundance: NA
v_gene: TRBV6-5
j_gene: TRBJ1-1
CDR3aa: CASSPGLAEAFF
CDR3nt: TGTGCCAGCAGTCCAGGGCTCGCTGAAGCTTTCTTT

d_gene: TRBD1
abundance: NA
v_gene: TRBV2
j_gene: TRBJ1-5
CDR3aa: CASNRGTNQPQHF
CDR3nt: TGTGCCAGCAACAGGGGAACAAATCAGCCCCAGCATTTT

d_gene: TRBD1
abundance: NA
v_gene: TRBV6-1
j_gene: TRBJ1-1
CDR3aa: CAGRQGRNTEAFF
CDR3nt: TGTGCCGGCAGACAGGGGAGGAACACTGAAGCTTTCTTT

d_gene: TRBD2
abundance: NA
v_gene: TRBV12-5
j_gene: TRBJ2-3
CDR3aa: CASGPGGGMGFGTDTQYF
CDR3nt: TGTGCTAGTGGTCCCGGGGGGGGCATGGGATTCGGCACAGATACGCAGTATTTT

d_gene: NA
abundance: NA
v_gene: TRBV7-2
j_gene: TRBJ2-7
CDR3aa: CASSLSASGSSYEQYF
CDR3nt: TGTGCCAGCAGCTTATCAGCCAGCGGGTCCTCCTACGAGCAGTACTTC

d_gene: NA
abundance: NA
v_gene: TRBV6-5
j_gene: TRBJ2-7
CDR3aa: CASSYSNHRSYEQYF
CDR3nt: TGTGCCAGCAGTTACTCGAATCACAGGTCCTACGAGCAGTACTTC

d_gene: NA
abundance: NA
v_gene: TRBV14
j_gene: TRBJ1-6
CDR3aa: CALNEQVNSPLHF
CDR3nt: TGTGCCCTAAACGAACAGGTTAATTCACCCCTCCACTTT

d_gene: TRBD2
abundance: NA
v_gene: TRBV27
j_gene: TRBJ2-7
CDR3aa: CASSPHGLAGAPYEQYF
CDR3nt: TGTGCCAGCAGTCCCCACGGACTAGCGGGGGCCCCCTACGAGCAGTACTTC

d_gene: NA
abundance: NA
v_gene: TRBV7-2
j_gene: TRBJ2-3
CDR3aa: CASSPNGGSTDTQYF
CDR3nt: TGTGCCAGCAGTCCTAACGGGGGTAGCACAGATACGCAGTATTTT

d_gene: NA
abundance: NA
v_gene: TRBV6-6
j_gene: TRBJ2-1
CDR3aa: CASTPSREYNEQFF
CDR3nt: TGTGCCAGCACCCCATCCAGGGAATACAATGAGCAGTTCTTC

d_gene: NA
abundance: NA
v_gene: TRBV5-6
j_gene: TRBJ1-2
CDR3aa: CASSLAGKGTYGYTF
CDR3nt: TGTGCCAGCAGCTTGGCCGGAAAGGGGACTTATGGCTACACCTTC

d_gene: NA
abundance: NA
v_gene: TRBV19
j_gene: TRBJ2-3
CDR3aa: CASRPADTDTQYF
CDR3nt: TGTGCCAGTCGACCAGCGGACACAGATACGCAGTATTTT

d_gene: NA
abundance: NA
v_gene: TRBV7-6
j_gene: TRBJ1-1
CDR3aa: CASTIKRGQMNTEAFF
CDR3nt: TGTGCCAGCACCATAAAACGCGGGCAGATGAACACTGAAGCTTTCTTT

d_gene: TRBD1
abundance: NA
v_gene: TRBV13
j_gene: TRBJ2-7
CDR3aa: CASSPGTGMTGTYEQYF
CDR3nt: TGTGCCAGCAGTCCCGGGACAGGGATGACGGGGACCTACGAGCAGTACTTC

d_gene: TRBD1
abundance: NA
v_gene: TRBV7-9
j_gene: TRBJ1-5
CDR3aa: CASSRDRGQPQHF
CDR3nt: TGTGCCAGCAGCCGGGACAGGGGTCAGCCCCAGCATTTT

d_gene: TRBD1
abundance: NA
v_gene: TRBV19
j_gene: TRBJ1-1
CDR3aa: CASSKLPPGTGVTEAFF
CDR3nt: TGTGCCAGTAGTAAACTCCCCCCCGGGACAGGGGTTACTGAAGCTTTCTTT

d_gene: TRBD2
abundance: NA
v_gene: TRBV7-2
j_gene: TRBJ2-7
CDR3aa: CASSRTRWGGSSWDEQYF
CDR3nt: TGTGCCAGCAGCCGGACGAGGTGGGGGGGGTCCTCTTGGGACGAGCAGTACTTC

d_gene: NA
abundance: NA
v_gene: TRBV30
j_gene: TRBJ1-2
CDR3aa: CAWKGGGDYGYTF
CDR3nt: TGTGCCTGGAAGGGAGGGGGAGACTATGGCTACACCTTC

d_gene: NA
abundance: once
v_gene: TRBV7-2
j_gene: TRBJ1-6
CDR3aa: CASSLESGNSPLHF
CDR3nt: TGTGCCAGCAGCTTAGAGTCGGGGAATTCACCCCTCCACTTT

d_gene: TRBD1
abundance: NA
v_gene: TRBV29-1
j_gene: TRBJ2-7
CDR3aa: CSVRGQGFREQYF
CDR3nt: TGCAGCGTTCGGGGACAGGGTTTTAGGGAGCAGTACTTC

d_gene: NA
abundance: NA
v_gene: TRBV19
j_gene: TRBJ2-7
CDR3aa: CASSTQNYEQYF
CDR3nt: TGTGCCAGTAGTACCCAGAACTACGAGCAGTACTTC

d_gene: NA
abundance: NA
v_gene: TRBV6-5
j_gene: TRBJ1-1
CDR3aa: CASSYVGAGTEAFF
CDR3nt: TGTGCCAGCAGTTACGTGGGGGCCGGGACTGAAGCTTTCTTT

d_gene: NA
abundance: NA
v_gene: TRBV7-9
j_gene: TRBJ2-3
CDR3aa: CASSLAPPDTQYF
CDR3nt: TGTGCCAGCAGCTTAGCTCCTCCGGATACGCAGTATTTT

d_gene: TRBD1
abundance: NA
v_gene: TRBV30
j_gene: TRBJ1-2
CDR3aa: CAWAPGQGLHGYTF
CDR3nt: TGTGCCTGGGCCCCGGGACAGGGTCTCCATGGCTACACCTTC

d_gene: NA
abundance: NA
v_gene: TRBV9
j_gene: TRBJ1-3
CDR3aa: CASSVAGQSGNTIYF
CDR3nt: TGTGCCAGCAGCGTAGCCGGACAGTCTGGAAACACCATATATTTT

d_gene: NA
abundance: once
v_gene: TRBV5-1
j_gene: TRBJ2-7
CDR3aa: CASSPARGQSPYEQYF
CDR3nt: TGCGCCAGCAGCCCGGCTCGCGGGCAGAGCCCCTACGAGCAGTACTTC

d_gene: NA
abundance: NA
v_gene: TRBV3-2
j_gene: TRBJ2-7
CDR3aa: CASSQDQQF
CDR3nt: TGTGCCAGCAGCCAAGATCAACAGTTC

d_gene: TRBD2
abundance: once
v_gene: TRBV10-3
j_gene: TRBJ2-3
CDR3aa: CAISQLLAGGDTQYF
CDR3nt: TGTGCCATCAGCCAATTACTAGCGGGGGGAGATACGCAGTATTTT

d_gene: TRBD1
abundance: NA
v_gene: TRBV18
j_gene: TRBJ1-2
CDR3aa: CASSFQTGADGYTF
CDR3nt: TGTGCCAGCTCTTTCCAAACAGGGGCGGATGGCTACACCTTC

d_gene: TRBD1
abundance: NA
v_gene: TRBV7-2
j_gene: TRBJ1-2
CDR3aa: CASSLQGGDGYTF
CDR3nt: TGTGCCAGCAGCCTCCAGGGGGGAGATGGCTACACCTTC

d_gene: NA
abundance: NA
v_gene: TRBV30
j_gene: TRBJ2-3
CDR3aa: CAWSGLRADTQYF
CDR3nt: TGTGCCTGGAGTGGACTACGGGCAGATACGCAGTATTTT

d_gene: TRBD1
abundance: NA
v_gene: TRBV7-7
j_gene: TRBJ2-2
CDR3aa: CASSPTGDTGELFF
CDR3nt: TGTGCCAGCAGCCCCACAGGGGACACCGGGGAGCTGTTTTTT

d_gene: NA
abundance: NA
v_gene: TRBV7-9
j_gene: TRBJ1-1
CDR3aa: CASSNGGGTRTEAFF
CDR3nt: TGTGCCAGCAGCAACGGGGGGGGGACGAGGACTGAAGCTTTCTTT

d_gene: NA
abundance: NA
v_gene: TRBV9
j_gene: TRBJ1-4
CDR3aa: CASSPRWGRENEKLFF
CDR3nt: TGTGCCAGCAGCCCCCGGTGGGGCAGAGAGAATGAAAAACTGTTTTTT

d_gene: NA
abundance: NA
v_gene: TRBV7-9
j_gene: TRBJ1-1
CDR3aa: CASSPHAGDTEAFF
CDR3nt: TGTGCCAGCAGCCCCCACGCAGGGGACACTGAAGCTTTCTTT

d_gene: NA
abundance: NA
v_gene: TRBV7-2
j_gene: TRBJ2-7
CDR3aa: CASSFTGVLKGEQYF
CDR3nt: TGTGCCAGCAGCTTCACGGGAGTCTTAAAGGGCGAGCAGTACTTC